The 10 T cell receptor beta chains given below trace back to one sample, sequenced in a study of T cells after somatic rescue of genetic block. The repertoire was sequenced with immunoSEQ multiplex PCR; TCRdb's copy has only in-frame clones and lacks some. The table includes some 13,000 clones, 65% to 85% detected once. The specimen was peripheral blood mononuclear cells (PBMCs). These receptors came from a boy younger than 18.

The chain combines TRBV5-1 with TRBJ2-5; D perhaps matches TRBD2 (6 bases). The J call may be wrong; the DNA end is better matched by TRBJ2-7. CDR1 and CDR2 (germline): SGHRS, YFSETQ. The CDR3 runs 13 residues. The CDR3 sequence: CASSLPGGYEQYF. For the CDR3, the DNA is TGCGCCAGCAGCTTGCCCGGGGGCTACGAGCAGTACTTC.

This clone was seen a few times. This chain connects TRBV7-8 to TRBJ2-7; maybe TRBD2 (7 bases). Germline CDR1 and CDR2: SGHVS and FQNEAQ. Trimming left V 5 bases short and J 2 bases short, with 19 bases between. This CDR3 is 16 amino acids long. The CDR3 is CASSPRGGQGTYEQYF. The CDR3, as DNA: TGTGCCAGCAGCCCTAGGGGGGGGCAGGGGACCTACGAGCAGTACTTC.

This clone was observed a single time. CDR3: CASSLKATHTEAFF. DNA of the CDR3: TGTGCCAGCAGTTTAAAGGCGACTCACACTGAAGCTTTCTTT. V usage is TRBV28 and J usage is TRBJ1-1; the D is unclear. V lost 2 bases and J lost 3, with 10 bases in between. Germline V gene sequence: CDR1 MDHEN, CDR2 SYDVKM. The CDR3 consists of 14 residues. The whole variable domain, remainder taken from reference TRBV28 and TRBJ1-1, is DVKVTQSSRYLVKRTGEKVFLECVQDMDHENMFWYRQDPGLGLRLIYFSYDVKMKEKGDIPEGYSVSREKKERFSLILESASTNQTSMYLCASSLKATHTEAFFGQGTRLTVV.

This chain links TRBV10-3 with TRBJ2-2, with TRBD1 matching over 8 bases. CDR1 is ENHRY and CDR2 is SYGVKD in the germline V gene. The CDR3 covers 16 residues. V lost 9 bases, J lost 0 bases, and 9 bases stayed unmatched. CDR3 amino acids: CAISFGQGANTGELFF. The CDR3 region has the DNA TGTGCCATATCATTCGGACAGGGAGCGAACACCGGGGAGCTGTTTTTT.

This rearrangement joins TRBV4-2 to TRBJ2-1; 9 positions agree with TRBD2. Germline CDR1 and CDR2: LGHNA and YNFKEQ. The J segment lost 5 bases and the V segment lost 4 bases, leaving 6 bases of the junction unmatched. This CDR3 contains 15 residues. CDR3 nucleotide sequence: TGTGCCAGCAGCCGGGGTAGCGGGAGCCACAATGAGCAGTTCTTC. This codes for CASSRGSGSHNEQFF.

The V call is TRBV6-1, the J call TRBJ1-3; unclear D gene. The CDR3 consists of 15 residues. Trimming removed 8 bases from V and 0 bases from J, with 14 bases in between. CDR1 is MNHNS, CDR2 SASEGT, per germline. The CDR3 DNA reads as TGTGCCAGCTTTTTCAGTGGAATCTCTGGAAACACCATATATTTT. Its protein product is CASFFSGISGNTIYF.

The chain employs TRBV2 and TRBJ1-5; 9 nucleotides align to TRBD1. Germline-derived CDR1 and CDR2 are SNHLY and FYNNEI. Trimming removed 8 bases from V and 6 bases from J; junction bases left unmatched: 14. The CDR3 loop spans 16 amino acids. The CDR3 DNA reads as TGTGCCAGCGCGGACAGGGGCCTCCGAATTGGTCAGCCCCAGCATTTT. This gives the protein CASADRGLRIGQPQHF.

This clone was counted a single time. The V and J genes are TRBV5-4 and TRBJ2-3, with 7 bases identical to TRBD1. The J segment lost 4 bases and the V segment lost 0 bases, leaving 2 bases of the junction unmatched. Germline V gene lookup returns CDR1 SGHNT and CDR2 YYREEE (reference sequence). The CDR3 is 14 amino acids. The CDR3 is CASSLGRGPDTQYF. CDR3 sequence (DNA): TGTGCCAGCAGCTTGGGAAGGGGGCCAGATACGCAGTATTTT. The full variable domain, its missing parts supplied by reference TRBV5-4 and TRBJ2-3, is ETGVTQSPTHLIKTRGQQVTLRCSSQSGHNTVSWYQQALGQGPQFIFQYYREEENGRGNFPPRFSGLQFPNYSSELNVNALELDDSALYLCASSLGRGPDTQYFGPGTRLTVL.

The sample holds a few counts of this clone. The chain links TRBV4-1 to TRBJ1-3; D may be TRBD1 (5 bases). Germline lookup yields CDR1 MGHRA and CDR2 YSYEKL. This CDR3 is 16 amino acids long. V was trimmed by 3 bases and J by 0 bases, leaving 12 bases between them. The DNA for the CDR3 is TGCGCCAGCAGCCAGTACTTTGACAGCTCTGGAAACACCATATATTTT. This gives the protein CASSQYFDSSGNTIYF.

The chain employs TRBV28 and TRBJ1-5; D unclear. The germline V gene encodes CDR1 MDHEN and CDR2 SYDVKM. Between the trimmed V and J ends, which lost 4 bases and 8 bases, there was a span of 9 bases. This CDR3 spans 12 amino acids. CDR3 in DNA: TGTGCCAGCAGTTATGTTATGAAGCCCCAGCATTTT. Encoded protein: CASSYVMKPQHF.